The 28 T cell receptor beta chains in this list originate from one sample, sequenced in a study of T cell responses to AZD1222 COVID-19 vaccine. Libraries were prepared by immunoSEQ multiplex PCR; TCRdb keeps only in-frame clonotypes and omits some of them. The sample has more than 100,000 clones; roughly 87% are singletons. Sequenced here: peripheral blood, sampled on day 0 of AZD1222 vaccination. These receptors all stem from an adult in good health.

V is TRBV4-1 and J is TRBJ2-5; a weak D match, TRBD2 (5 bases). Looked up from germline, CDR1 is MGHRA and CDR2 is YSYEKL. CDR3 length: 16 residues. V lost 0 bases and J lost 1, with 12 bases in between. CDR3 amino acids: CASSQDIRGTQETQYF. The CDR3 DNA sequence: TGCGCCAGCAGCCAAGATATACGGGGAACCCAAGAGACCCAGTACTTC.

The chain uses TRBV4-1 and TRBJ1-6, with no clear D. The CDR3 spans 16 residues. Germline CDR1 MGHRA, CDR2 YSYEKL. Deletions cut 4 bases from V and 0 bases from J, with 10 bases between. The CDR3 loop reads CASSLGLSSYNSPLHF. The CDR3, as DNA: TGCGCCAGCAGCCTCGGACTTAGCTCCTATAATTCACCCCTCCACTTT.

This sequence joins TRBV10-2 and TRBJ2-2; D might be TRBD2 (5 bases). Deletions cut 2 bases from V and 3 bases from J, with 10 bases between. CDR1 is WSHSY and CDR2 is SAAADI in the germline V gene. The length of the CDR3 is 15 residues. Written as DNA, the CDR3 is TGCGCCAGCAGTGAGGTGAGGGTGGACACCGGGGAGCTGTTTTTT. Protein sequence: CASSEVRVDTGELFF.

The rearrangement uses TRBV5-1 and TRBJ1-4; tentatively, D is TRBD1 (6 bases). The V end lost 0 bases, the J end lost 3 bases, and 6 bases lay between the germline ends. This CDR3 comprises 14 residues. The germline gives CDR1 SGHRS, CDR2 YFSETQ. In DNA, the CDR3 is TGCGCCAGCAGCTTGGGGGGGCCTAATGAAAAACTGTTTTTT. Encoded protein: CASSLGGPNEKLFF. Combining the CDR3 with reference TRBV5-1 and TRBJ1-4 gives the whole variable domain KAGVTQTPRYLIKTRGQQVTLSCSPISGHRSVSWYQQTPGQGLQFLFEYFSETQRNKGNFPGRFSGRQFSNSRSEMNVSTLELGDSALYLCASSLGGPNEKLFFGSGTQLSVL.

This rearrangement joins TRBV14 to TRBJ1-2, with 8 bases aligning to TRBD1. Trimming took 7 bases from V and 3 from J; bases not matched to a gene: 10. Germline CDR1 and CDR2: SGHDN and FVKESK. This CDR3 contains 15 residues. Here the CDR3 DNA reads TGTGCCAGCAACCCCGGGACAGGACACCACTATGGCTACACCTTC. Translated, it gives CASNPGTGHHYGYTF.

The chain couples TRBV10-3 to TRBJ1-1, with 8 bases identical to TRBD1. Germline CDR1 reads ENHRY; CDR2 reads SYGVKD. Germline trimming cut 4 bases from V and 5 bases from J; bases unmatched to any gene: 6. The CDR3 length is 14 residues. The CDR3 protein is CAISGTGSTTEAFF. The CDR3 region has the DNA TGTGCCATCAGTGGGACAGGGTCTACGACTGAAGCTTTCTTT.

This chain uses TRBV29-1 with TRBJ2-5; TRBD1 aligns across 12 bases. CDR1 SQVTM and CDR2 ANQGSEA come from the germline V gene. The CDR3 totals 13 residues. The junction had 4 bases not matched to a gene; V was cut back by 4 bases and J by 7 bases. The DNA for the CDR3 is TGCAGCGTTGGGGACAGGGGGCACGGGACCCAGTACTTC. Its translation is CSVGDRGHGTQYF.

The chain carries TRBV5-1 and TRBJ1-1; 7 bases match TRBD1. CDR3 length equals 16 residues. V shed 0 bases, J shed 1 base, and the junction held 6 bases outside the gene matches. CDR1 and CDR2 from the germline V gene are SGHRS and YFSETQ. CDR3 nucleotide sequence: TGCGCCAGCAGCTTGGCGTCAGGGGGTAGGAACACTGAAGCTTTCTTT. This gives the protein CASSLASGGRNTEAFF.

The rearrangement links TRBV7-9 to TRBJ1-1; no clear D. V gave up 1 base and J gave up 0 bases, with 9 bases separating them. This CDR3 region has 15 residues. Germline assignment: CDR1 SEHNR and CDR2 FQNEAQ (reference sequence). CDR3 in DNA: TGTGCCAGCAGCTTAGTAGGCCTTATGAACACTGAAGCTTTCTTT. Its protein product is CASSLVGLMNTEAFF.

V and J are TRBV7-8 and TRBJ1-1; the D is unclear. This CDR3 has 14 residues. V gave up 1 base and J gave up 0 bases, with 6 bases separating them. Germline CDR1 and CDR2: SGHVS and FQNEAQ. The CDR3 nucleotides are TGTGCCAGCAGCTTAGTCATTATGAACACTGAAGCTTTCTTT. Its translation is CASSLVIMNTEAFF.

The gene calls are TRBV7-9 and TRBJ1-2; D is undetermined. The CDR3 covers 18 residues. Looked up from germline, CDR1 is SEHNR and CDR2 is FQNEAQ (reference sequence). V was cut by 5 bases and J by 2 bases, with 24 bases left in between. The CDR3 nucleotides are TGTGCCAGCAGCCACTATAAAGGGCGGTTGGCAGGAAACTATGGCTACACCTTC. Protein sequence: CASSHYKGRLAGNYGYTF.

This clone was observed a single time. The chain couples TRBV18 to TRBJ2-1; 9 bases are shared with TRBD1. Germline CDR1 KGHSH, CDR2 LQKENI. V shed 4 bases and J 7 bases; nucleotides not matched to a gene: 5. CDR3 length equals 14 residues. CDR3: CASSLYGQGNEQFF. CDR3 nucleotides: TGTGCCAGCTCACTATACGGACAGGGGAATGAGCAGTTCTTC.

The chain is built from TRBV27 and TRBJ2-7, with D possibly being TRBD2 (6 bases). Germline CDR1 MNHEY, CDR2 SMNVEV (reference sequence). Trimming took 5 bases from V and 2 from J, leaving 10 bases between them. This CDR3 is 13 amino acids long. The chain's CDR3 is CASSGGATYEQYF. CDR3 in DNA: TGTGCCAGCAGTGGAGGGGCCACCTACGAGCAGTACTTC.

The chain links TRBV4-1 to TRBJ2-1; D not certain. The CDR3 spans 12 residues. Germline V gene lookup returns CDR1 MGHRA and CDR2 YSYEKL. Trimming removed 1 base at V and 6 bases at J, with 4 bases between. The CDR3 loop is CASSQGVNEQFF. As DNA, the CDR3 is TGCGCCAGCAGCCAAGGTGTCAATGAGCAGTTCTTC.

J is TRBJ1-1 and V is TRBV3-1 (or the pseudogene TRBV3-2); D unclear. Between the trimmed V and J ends, which lost 4 bases and 6 bases, there was a span of 6 bases. Germline V gene data show CDR1 as LGHDT and CDR2 as YNNKEL (reference sequence). The CDR3 is 11 amino acids. CDR3: CASSPGAEAFF. The CDR3, as DNA: TGTGCCAGCAGCCCGGGAGCTGAAGCTTTCTTT.

This chain connects TRBV19 to TRBJ2-7, with 8 bases fitting TRBD1. With V trimmed by 7 bases and J by 1 base, 9 bases remained unmatched. In germline, CDR1 is LNHDA, CDR2 SQIVND (reference sequence). The CDR3 length is 15 residues. The CDR3 DNA reads TGTGCCAGTAACCCTGGACAGGGTAATTCCTACGAGCAGTACTTC. Translated, it gives CASNPGQGNSYEQYF.

The chain links TRBV9 to TRBJ1-1; D uncertain. V was pared by 0 bases and J by 5 bases, with 11 bases between. Germline-derived CDR1 and CDR2 are SGDLS and YYNGEE. The CDR3 covers 14 residues. The CDR3, as DNA: TGTGCCAGCAGCGTAGGAAGGGTTTGGACTGAAGCTTTCTTT. It is translated as CASSVGRVWTEAFF.

The chain has TRBV14 and TRBJ1-1; D ambiguous. Trimming cost V 0 bases and J 2 bases, with 10 bases left between them. This CDR3 contains 15 residues. The V gene's germline CDR1 is SGHDN and CDR2 FVKESK. The CDR3 spells CASSQDPGPNTEAFF. The CDR3 region has the DNA TGTGCCAGCAGCCAAGATCCAGGTCCCAACACTGAAGCTTTCTTT.

V is TRBV7-9 and J is TRBJ1-3; D is unresolved. V lost 7 bases and J lost 0, with 13 bases in between. The germline gives CDR1 SEHNR, CDR2 FQNEAQ (reference sequence). The length of the CDR3 is 15 residues. CDR3 bases: TGTGCCAGCAACTACGGACGAGACTCTGGAAACACCATATATTTT. As protein: CASNYGRDSGNTIYF.

The chain carries TRBV6-2 or TRBV6-3 and TRBJ2-5; D is unclear. CDR3 size: 13 residues. V was trimmed by 6 bases and J by 2 bases, leaving 10 bases between them. Germline loops: CDR1 MNHEY, CDR2 SVGEGT. The CDR3 loop is CASSPAGQETQYF. Here the CDR3 DNA reads TGTGCCAGCAGCCCTGCTGGACAAGAGACCCAGTACTTC.

The V gene is TRBV18, the J gene TRBJ1-1, with D perhaps matching TRBD1 (5 bases). V was clipped by 8 bases and J by 0 bases, with 10 bases between them. CDR3 length: 13 residues. The germline V gene encodes CDR1 KGHSH and CDR2 LQKENI. DNA for the CDR3: TGTGCCAGCGGGGGGGTTCTGAACACTGAAGCTTTCTTT. It is translated as CASGGVLNTEAFF. Filled out from reference TRBV18 and TRBJ1-1, the complete variable domain reads NAGVMQNPRHLVRRRGQEARLRCSPMKGHSHVYWYRQLPEEGLKFMVYLQKENIIDESGMPKERFSAEFPKEGPSILRIQQVVRGDSAAYFCASGGVLNTEAFFGQGTRLTVV.

This clone was counted a few times. The chain is built from TRBV27 and TRBJ2-1; a weak D match, TRBD2 (6 bases). Germline CDR1 and CDR2: MNHEY and SMNVEV (reference sequence). The CDR3 is 14 residues long. The V gene lost 5 bases and the J gene lost 5 bases, with 13 bases spanning the gap. CDR3 DNA: TGTGCCAGCAGTATGACGGGGGTTGACAATGAGCAGTTCTTC. It is translated as CASSMTGVDNEQFF.

This rearrangement joins TRBV6-5 to TRBJ2-7, with D tentatively TRBD1 or TRBD2 (5 bases each). Germline V CDR1 and CDR2: MNHEY, SVGAGI. The length of the CDR3 is 13 residues. V shed 7 bases and J shed 7 bases, with 17 bases lying between them. CDR3 in DNA: TGTGCCAGCACCGGGACCGGGCGGAGAGAGCAGTACTTC. The encoded protein is CASTGTGRREQYF.

The chain joins TRBV19 to TRBJ1-5; a possible D gene is TRBD1 (5 bases). CDR1 LNHDA and CDR2 SQIVND come from the germline V gene (reference sequence). The CDR3 consists of 14 residues. Trimming removed 4 bases at V and 4 bases at J, with 11 bases between. CDR3 sequence (DNA): TGTGCCAGTAGTAAGCAGACAGCTAATCAGCCCCAGCATTTT. Its translation: CASSKQTANQPQHF.

The chain has TRBV6-4 and TRBJ1-1; TRBD1 agrees at 7 bases. CDR3 size: 15 residues. Germline assignment: CDR1 MRHNA and CDR2 SNTAGT. The ends lost 5 bases at V and 1 base at J; junction bases unmatched: 7. CDR3 DNA: TGTGCCAGCAGTCAAACAGGGGAAGGGAACACTGAAGCTTTCTTT. Translation gives CASSQTGEGNTEAFF.

The chain has TRBV11-2 and TRBJ1-2; 7 bases are a match to TRBD1. Trimming cost V 5 bases and J 1 base; bases outside gene matches: 4. Germline loops: CDR1 SGHAT, CDR2 FQNNGV. The CDR3 totals 14 residues. The CDR3 reads CASSPQGGNYGYTF. CDR3 DNA sequence: TGTGCCAGCAGCCCCCAGGGGGGTAACTATGGCTACACCTTC.

This chain connects TRBV23-1 to TRBJ1-1; D perhaps matches TRBD1 (5 bases). TRBV23-1 is sorted into the ORF group, with uncertain function. This CDR3 has 12 residues. V lost 4 bases and J 8 bases, leaving 11 bases between the germline ends. The CDR3 DNA follows: TGCGCCAGCAGTCGTTTCTGGGGGGAAGCTTTCTTT. Protein: CASSRFWGEAFF.

The V and J genes are TRBV5-4 and TRBJ2-3; D remains unclear. The CDR3 runs to 13 residues. Germline CDR1 and CDR2: SGHNT and YYREEE (reference sequence). Trimming took off 4 bases at V and 5 bases at J, with 11 bases between the two ends. CDR3 coding DNA: TGTGCCAGCAGCCCCTTCGAAGGAGATACGCAGTATTTT. This codes for CASSPFEGDTQYF.